Listed below are T cell receptor beta chains from one sample, sequenced in a study of blood T cell repertoires in COVID-19. The repertoire was sequenced with immunoSEQ multiplex PCR; TCRdb's copy has only in-frame clones and lacks some. The repertoire includes some 460,000 clones, around nine tenths of them detected once, and around 1.8% sits in the top ten. The sequenced sample consisted of PBMCs or T cells enriched from blood (not recorded which). These receptors were collected from a woman younger than 35 with acute COVID-19. Each CDR3 is given with its conserved first and last residue. Each record gives: V gene, J gene, CDR3 length, CDR3 protein.

V: TRBV4-3
J: TRBJ2-3
length: 18
CDR3: CASSQDGGLAGTADTQYF

V: TRBV30
J: TRBJ2-1
length: 12
CDR3: CAWSRAGAQQFF

V: TRBV6-4
J: TRBJ1-1
length: 13
CDR3: CASSGGRGTEAFF

V: TRBV10-3
J: TRBJ2-2
length: 13
CDR3: CASGNPNTGELFF

V: TRBV6-6
J: TRBJ2-7
length: 13
CDR3: CASKRDRSYEQYF

V: TRBV3-1/TRBV3-2
J: TRBJ2-7
length: 15
CDR3: CASSQGGGGRAEQYF

V: TRBV19
J: TRBJ2-7
length: 15
CDR3: CASSIDLDTLYEQYF

V: TRBV6-5
J: TRBJ2-1
length: 14
CDR3: CASRRDRGYNEQFF

V: TRBV3-1/TRBV3-2
J: TRBJ2-6
length: 15
CDR3: CAGSQDSSGANVLTF

V: TRBV12-3/TRBV12-4
J: TRBJ2-1
length: 12
CDR3: CASSLPRGGQFF

V: TRBV7-9
J: TRBJ1-3
length: 16
CDR3: CASSLATGGSGNTIYF

V: TRBV7-9
J: TRBJ2-5
length: 13
CDR3: CASTISGGESQYF

V: TRBV7-9
J: TRBJ2-1
length: 16
CDR3: CASSFPGGGSYNEQFF

V: TRBV28
J: TRBJ2-7
length: 13
CDR3: CASFPTGAYEQYF

V: TRBV11-1
J: TRBJ2-1
length: 16
CDR3: CASSLGGGNSYNEQFF

V: TRBV2
J: TRBJ1-4
length: 14
CDR3: CASSQGWDLPKLFF

V: TRBV28
J: TRBJ1-4
length: 14
CDR3: CASSLGARNEKLFF

V: TRBV28
J: TRBJ1-2
length: 17
CDR3: CASSLSEPASFNYGYTF

V: TRBV30
J: TRBJ2-7
length: 15
CDR3: CAWSTTPDPRDEQYF

V: TRBV2
J: TRBJ1-2
length: 14
CDR3: CASSVGTGLHGYTF

V: TRBV5-8
J: TRBJ2-7
length: 14
CDR3: CASSRRTGDVEQYF

V: TRBV9
J: TRBJ2-2
length: 18
CDR3: CASSRPASRGANTGELFF

V: TRBV2
J: TRBJ2-7
length: 13
CDR3: CANLAGEGNEQYF

V: TRBV9
J: TRBJ1-3
length: 14
CDR3: CASSPPTVGNTIYF

V: TRBV9
J: TRBJ2-2
length: 16
CDR3: CASSLLSAHRTGELFF

V: TRBV19
J: TRBJ2-1
length: 14
CDR3: CAPHWLEEYNEQFF

V: TRBV10-2
J: TRBJ1-1
length: 15
CDR3: CASSEPRGPNTEAFF

V: TRBV12-3/TRBV12-4
J: TRBJ2-5
length: 13
CDR3: CASRALGGETQYF

V: TRBV27
J: TRBJ2-3
length: 15
CDR3: CASSLRRVRGLTQYF

V: TRBV7-9
J: TRBJ1-4
length: 13
CDR3: CAVRDRENEKLFF

V: TRBV25-1
J: TRBJ1-1
length: 17
CDR3: CASSERRVAGINTEAFF

V: TRBV7-8
J: TRBJ1-1
length: 14
CDR3: CASSLTLVMPEAFF

V: TRBV25-1
J: TRBJ1-5
length: 14
CDR3: CASSESGFGQPQHF

V: TRBV7-9
J: TRBJ1-4
length: 15
CDR3: CASSLAGQINEKLFF

V: TRBV18
J: TRBJ1-4
length: 17
CDR3: CASSPNRPQKTNEKLFF

V: TRBV11-2
J: TRBJ2-1
length: 12
CDR3: CASSSLGTEQFF

V: TRBV25-1
J: TRBJ2-1
length: 15
CDR3: CASSAGQGYYNEQFF

V: TRBV4-1
J: TRBJ1-2
length: 13
CDR3: CASSPGTAYGYTF

V: TRBV19
J: TRBJ1-4
length: 13
CDR3: CATTGLFGEKLFF

V: TRBV7-9
J: TRBJ2-1
length: 13
CDR3: CASRPLTSGDPFF

V: TRBV12-3/TRBV12-4
J: TRBJ1-1
length: 13
CDR3: CASSLISDTEAFF

V: TRBV27
J: TRBJ2-7
length: 15
CDR3: CASSLMGLSSYEQYF

V: TRBV5-1
J: TRBJ2-7
length: 14
CDR3: CASSLLLLPYEQYF

V: TRBV19
J: TRBJ1-6
length: 15
CDR3: CASSSTGLYNSPLHF

V: TRBV4-3
J: TRBJ1-5
length: 16
CDR3: CASSQDLDSNNQPQHF

V: TRBV5-1
J: TRBJ1-6
length: 13
CDR3: CASRRQDNSPLHF

V: TRBV6-5
J: TRBJ1-2
length: 15
CDR3: CASSQAQSPRYGYTF

V: TRBV5-5
J: TRBJ2-3
length: 13
CDR3: CASRKGTTDTQYF

V: TRBV6-5
J: TRBJ2-7
length: 13
CDR3: CASSYSAGNEQYF

V: TRBV30
J: TRBJ2-7
length: 15
CDR3: CAWSVQGGLAYEQYF

V: TRBV30
J: TRBJ1-6
length: 13
CDR3: CAWKEGDSSPLHF

V: TRBV13
J: TRBJ1-3
length: 15
CDR3: CASSLGVGAGNTIYF

V: TRBV9
J: TRBJ1-4
length: 17
CDR3: CASSARTGPATNEKLFF

V: TRBV9
J: TRBJ2-7
length: 17
CDR3: CASSVGLTSGGSYEQYF

V: TRBV20-1
J: TRBJ2-5
length: 15
CDR3: CSASSGSTGQETQYF

V: TRBV29-1
J: TRBJ1-1
length: 14
CDR3: CSAIYRGMNTEAFF

V: TRBV25-1
J: TRBJ2-7
length: 11
CDR3: CASSGLYEQYF

V: TRBV23-1
J: TRBJ1-5
length: 18
CDR3: CATLNRGLPVYSNQPQHF